This T cell receptor (beta chain) was sequenced in a study of T cell repertoires in ileal Crohn's disease. Study-level points and caveats: Postoperative endoscopy occurred within one year, median about 7 months.

A remark on this clone: Antigen unknown.

The time point: neoterminal ileum biopsy at postoperative endoscopy, about 6 months after surgery. TCRB immunosequencing input was about 0.55 micrograms of biopsy DNA per sample. The assay was immunoSEQ multiplex PCR, and TCRdb's table has in-frame clones only and misses some. The top ten clones hold around 2% of a sample with tens of thousands of clones, roughly nine tenths of them seen once. The CDR3 loop spans 15 amino acids. Trimming cost V 1 base and J 4 bases, with 13 bases left between them. CDR1 and CDR2 (germline): SGHTA, FQGNSA. Sequences were obtained from ileal tissue. The chain joins TRBV7-2 to TRBJ1-1; D is perhaps TRBD1 (5 bases). The TCR comes from an adult with Crohn's disease. Written as DNA, the CDR3 is TGTGCCAGCAGCTTAGGGTTCCAGGGTCGCACTGAAGCTTTCTTT. As protein: CASSLGFQGRTEAFF. The variable domain in full, completed from reference TRBV7-2 and TRBJ1-1, reads GAGVSQSPSNKVTEKGKDVELRCDPISGHTALYWYRQSLGQGLEFLIYFQGNSAPDKSGLPSDRFSAERTGGSVSTLTIQRTQQEDSAVYLCASSLGFQGRTEAFFGQGTRLTVV.